Shown below are 26 T cell receptor beta chains from a single sample sequenced in a study of a mutant IDH1 vaccine in newly diagnosed glioma (dated by TCRdb to the early 2020s). Antigen specificity for these receptors is unknown. The method behind the library was the immunoSEQ multiplex PCR assay. Imported from immuneACCESS, the table was reduced by TCRdb to in-frame sequences with V and J called. These copies leave out some clones; in studies compared against another copy, an unresolved V gene accounts for under half, and the cause of the remainder is not known. The sample records over 50,000 clones, more than 75% of which are singletons. More than 4% of the sample rests with the top ten. The time point label on this specimen signifies: week 47, end of study. Each vaccine dose was 300 ug of a 20-mer mutant IDH1 peptide in Montanide, given subcutaneously with topical imiquimod. The sample in question was PBMCs, obtained from a glioma patient whose treatment included an IDH1 peptide vaccine. These receptor sequences come from a woman aged 40 to 55 with glioma. Some clones in this sample may be carry-over from other donors' samples.

This rearrangement joins TRBV6-1 to TRBJ2-3; 7 nucleotides align to TRBD2. The V gene end was trimmed by 10 bases and the J gene end by 5 bases; junction bases not matched to a gene: 9. This CDR3 region has 13 residues. Germline V CDR1 and CDR2: MNHNS, SASEGT. The CDR3 DNA reads as TGTGCCAACTCACTACGGGGGGAAGATACGCAGTATTTT. It encodes CANSLRGEDTQYF.

The chain uses TRBV5-1 and TRBJ2-5; unclear D gene. Between the trimmed V and J ends, which lost 0 bases and 5 bases, there was a span of 11 bases. CDR1 and CDR2 (germline): SGHRS, YFSETQ. The CDR3 length is 14 residues. CDR3 sequence reads: CASSLEVGRETQYF. The CDR3 bases are TGCGCCAGCAGCTTGGAGGTGGGAAGGGAGACCCAGTACTTC.

This clone was picked up a small number of times. This sequence joins TRBV29-1 and TRBJ1-1; 9 bases are shared with TRBD1. The CDR3 sequence is 11 residues long. Germline V lookup: CDR1 SQVTM, CDR2 ANQGSEA. V trimming: 7 bases; J trimming: 7 bases; junction bases outside the gene matches: 4. The CDR3 loop reads CSDTGGVEAFF. The CDR3 coding sequence is TGCAGCGATACAGGGGGCGTTGAAGCTTTCTTT. The complete variable domain, with remaining parts taken from reference TRBV29-1 and TRBJ1-1, reads SAVISQKPSRDICQRGTSLTIQCQVDSQVTMMFWYRQQPGQSLTLIATANQGSEATYESGFVIDKFPISRPNLTFSTLTVSNMSPEDSSIYLCSDTGGVEAFFGQGTRLTVV.

This chain uses TRBV4-3 with TRBJ2-3; D remains ambiguous. CDR1 is LGHNA and CDR2 is YSLEER in the germline V gene. The CDR3 is 13 residues long. Trimming left V 1 base short and J 7 bases short, with 9 bases between. The CDR3 sequence: CASSQGLRNTQYF. The CDR3 DNA is TGCGCCAGCAGCCAAGGCCTTAGAAATACGCAGTATTTT.

This rearrangement joins TRBV5-1 to TRBJ1-6, with 7 bases matching TRBD1. V gave up 3 bases and J gave up 6 bases; unmatched junction bases: 6. The CDR3 runs to 15 residues. Germline V lookup: CDR1 SGHRS, CDR2 YFSETQ. This chain's CDR3 is CASSSEGATNSPLHF. CDR3 DNA: TGCGCCAGCAGCTCCGAGGGGGCGACTAATTCACCCCTCCACTTT.

This chain joins TRBV5-1 and TRBJ1-5; D not resolved. The CDR3 is made up of 15 amino acids. The V end lost 0 bases, the J end lost 5 bases, and 12 bases lay between the germline ends. CDR1 and CDR2 (germline): SGHRS, YFSETQ. CDR3 DNA: TGCGCCAGCAGCTTGGGGGGAACGGAGCATCAGCCCCAGCATTTT. It is translated as CASSLGGTEHQPQHF.

The V gene is TRBV7-9, the J gene TRBJ2-1; D perhaps matches TRBD2 (5 bases). Between the trimmed V and J ends, which lost 5 bases and 5 bases, there was a span of 16 bases. The germline V gene encodes CDR1 SEHNR and CDR2 FQNEAQ (reference sequence). The CDR3 totals 15 residues. The CDR3 nucleotides read TGTGCCAGCAGCGCAACGGAGGCTGGAGACAATGAGCAGTTCTTC. It translates to CASSATEAGDNEQFF.

The chain recombines TRBV6-1 with TRBJ1-5; D perhaps matches TRBD1 (5 bases). Per the germline V gene, CDR1 is MNHNS and CDR2 is SASEGT. V lost 6 bases to trimming and J lost 0 bases, with 9 bases between them. This CDR3 region has 14 residues. In DNA, the CDR3 is TGTGCCAGCAGCGGACATCTTAGCAATCAGCCCCAGCATTTT. It yields the protein CASSGHLSNQPQHF.

The V and J genes are TRBV11-2 and TRBJ1-2, with 9 nucleotides matching TRBD1. Germline V gene data show CDR1 as SGHAT and CDR2 as FQNNGV. The junction had 11 bases not matched to a gene; V was cut back by 6 bases and J by 9 bases. This CDR3 has 14 amino acids. Written as DNA, the CDR3 is TGTGCCAGCAGAGTTACAGGGGGCGCAGGTAGCTACACCTTC. Its protein product is CASRVTGGAGSYTF. Using reference TRBV11-2 and TRBJ1-2 for the parts outside the CDR3, the full variable domain is EAGVAQSPRYKIIEKRQSVAFWCNPISGHATLYWYQQILGQGPKLLIQFQNNGVVDDSQLPKDRFSAERLKGVDSTLKIQPAKLEDSAVYLCASRVTGGAGSYTFGSGTRLTVV.

This clone was picked up a small number of times. This chain joins TRBV29-1 and TRBJ2-5; 7 bases fit TRBD1. V shed 7 bases, J shed 6 bases, and the junction held 2 bases outside the gene matches. CDR3 length: 10 residues. CDR1 and CDR2 (germline): SQVTM, ANQGSEA. CDR3 in amino acids: CSGQGQTQYF. In DNA form, the CDR3 reads TGCAGCGGACAGGGTCAGACCCAGTACTTC.

The chain couples TRBV2 to TRBJ1-1, with 7 bases lining up with TRBD1. This CDR3 region has 14 residues. CDR1 is SNHLY and CDR2 is FYNNEI in the germline V gene. V lost 8 bases and J lost 5; bases outside the gene matches: 11. The CDR3, as DNA: TGTGCCAGCTCCCCGAGGGGGCTGGATACTGAAGCTTTCTTT. This sequence encodes CASSPRGLDTEAFF.

This chain joins TRBV5-8 and TRBJ1-1; the D is unclear. V was shortened by 2 bases and J by 1 base, with 6 bases between the two germline ends. CDR3 size: 13 residues. In germline, CDR1 is SGHTS, CDR2 YDEGEE. CDR3 protein: CASSFSANTEAFF. As DNA, the CDR3 is TGTGCCAGCAGCTTTTCCGCGAACACTGAAGCTTTCTTT.

The CDR3 nucleotides are TGTGCCAGCAGTTTATCCGGGGGCACTGAAGCTTTCTTT. Translated, it gives CASSLSGGTEAFF. The J gene is TRBJ1-1, the V gene TRBV6-4, with D possibly being TRBD1 (5 bases). The CDR3 spans 13 residues. The V gene lost 5 bases and the J gene lost 4 bases, with 11 bases spanning the gap. Germline V lookup: CDR1 MRHNA, CDR2 SNTAGT.

The chain combines TRBV5-4 with TRBJ1-1; a weak D match, TRBD1 (5 bases). Germline V gene lookup returns CDR1 SGHNT and CDR2 YYREEE (reference sequence). The V and J ends lost 0 bases and 4 bases respectively, with 10 bases between them. CDR3 length: 14 amino acids. CDR3 DNA: TGTGCCAGCAGCTTGGCCGGGGGTACCACTGAAGCTTTCTTT. It is translated as CASSLAGGTTEAFF.

A few counts support this clone. The chain couples TRBV2 to TRBJ2-5; D ambiguous. Germline values: CDR1 SNHLY, CDR2 FYNNEI. This CDR3 region has 14 residues. V lost 8 bases and J lost 5, with 18 bases in between. The CDR3 sequence is CASGPSSRLETQYF. CDR3 bases: TGTGCCAGCGGACCCTCTTCCAGACTGGAGACCCAGTACTTC. Using reference TRBV2 and TRBJ2-5 for the parts outside the CDR3, the full variable domain is EPEVTQTPSHQVTQMGQEVILRCVPISNHLYFYWYRQILGQKVEFLVSFYNNEISEKSEIFDDQFSVERPDGSNFTLKIRSTKLEDSAMYFCASGPSSRLETQYFGPGTRLLVL.

V gene TRBV2 combines with J gene TRBJ1-1; D is undetermined. CDR1 and CDR2 (germline): SNHLY, FYNNEI. CDR3 length: 14 residues. Between the trimmed V and J ends, which lost 3 bases and 1 base, there was a span of 9 bases. The chain's CDR3 is CASSEGRKNTEAFF. In DNA form, the CDR3 reads TGTGCCAGCAGTGAGGGCAGAAAGAACACTGAAGCTTTCTTT. Full variable domain (outside the CDR3, taken from reference TRBV2 and TRBJ1-1): EPEVTQTPSHQVTQMGQEVILRCVPISNHLYFYWYRQILGQKVEFLVSFYNNEISEKSEIFDDQFSVERPDGSNFTLKIRSTKLEDSAMYFCASSEGRKNTEAFFGQGTRLTVV.

The rearrangement uses TRBV29-1 and TRBJ1-1; D is perhaps TRBD1 (5 bases). V gave up 4 bases and J gave up 5 bases, with 17 bases separating them. In germline, CDR1 is SQVTM, CDR2 ANQGSEA. The CDR3 contains 14 residues. The CDR3 DNA is TGCAGCGTTGGTACGATCCTAAAGGGGACTGAAGCTTTCTTT. It is translated as CSVGTILKGTEAFF.

The chain uses TRBV5-4 and TRBJ1-1, with 9 bases fitting TRBD1. With V trimmed by 4 bases and J by 1 base, 8 bases remained unmatched. This CDR3 region has 16 residues. Germline V gene sequence: CDR1 SGHNT, CDR2 YYREEE (reference sequence). The CDR3 DNA is TGTGCCAGCAGCCCCGGACAGGGGAGAGGGAACACTGAAGCTTTCTTT. Residues: CASSPGQGRGNTEAFF. Supplemented by reference TRBV5-4 and TRBJ1-1, the full variable domain reads ETGVTQSPTHLIKTRGQQVTLRCSSQSGHNTVSWYQQALGQGPQFIFQYYREEENGRGNFPPRFSGLQFPNYSSELNVNALELDDSALYLCASSPGQGRGNTEAFFGQGTRLTVV.

The J gene is TRBJ1-6, the V gene TRBV21-1. TRBV21-1 is a documented pseudogene. This CDR3 region has 14 residues. CDR3: CASGAGTKDSPLHF. The CDR3 DNA sequence: TGTGCCAGTGGGGCCGGGACGAAGGATTCACCCCTCCACTTT.

The chain combines TRBV7-9 with TRBJ1-5; 7 nucleotides line up with TRBD1. Germline loops: CDR1 SEHNR, CDR2 FQNEAQ (reference sequence). CDR3 length equals 13 residues. Trimming at V came to 6 bases and at J to 4 bases, leaving 3 bases not matched to a gene. In DNA, the CDR3 is TGTGCCAGCAGTCTACAGGGGAATCAGCCCCAGCATTTT. This translates into CASSLQGNQPQHF.

The CDR3 spells CASSVAQGKFYEQYF. The CDR3 nucleotides are TGTGCCAGCAGCGTAGCGCAAGGGAAGTTCTACGAGCAGTACTTC. This sequence joins TRBV9 and TRBJ2-7, with D uncertain. Germline V gene lookup returns CDR1 SGDLS and CDR2 YYNGEE. The CDR3 contains 15 residues. V lost 0 bases, J lost 3 bases, and 13 bases lay in between.

This clone has a handful of counts. This chain links TRBV18 with TRBJ1-5; the D gene is possibly TRBD1 (5 bases). The CDR3 length is 14 residues. Germline lookup yields CDR1 KGHSH and CDR2 LQKENI. V was trimmed by 1 base and J by 9 bases, leaving 13 bases between them. The CDR3 loop is CASSPLPGSGPQHF. The CDR3, as DNA: TGTGCCAGCTCACCACTTCCAGGGAGTGGGCCCCAGCATTTT.

This clone turned up a few times. The chain couples TRBV29-1 to TRBJ1-1; unclear D gene. Germline V CDR1 and CDR2: SQVTM, ANQGSEA. The CDR3 is made up of 13 amino acids. Trimming shortened V by 4 bases and J by 0 bases, and 9 bases separated the two germline ends. The CDR3 sequence is CSVAFGLNTEAFF. CDR3 bases: TGCAGCGTTGCTTTCGGGTTGAACACTGAAGCTTTCTTT.

V and J are TRBV6-6 and TRBJ2-7, with TRBD2 identical over 7 bases. In germline, CDR1 is MNHNY, CDR2 SVGAGI (reference sequence). With 7 bases clipped from V and 3 bases from J, the junction kept 6 bases outside the gene matches. The CDR3 extends over 13 amino acids. As DNA, the CDR3 is TGTGCCAGCAACCCTAGCGGAGTCTACGAGCAGTACTTC. It specifies CASNPSGVYEQYF.

The chain is built from TRBV7-2 and TRBJ2-2, with 12 bases lining up with TRBD2. The V gene's germline CDR1 is SGHTA and CDR2 FQGNSA. This CDR3 has 17 residues. The ends lost 2 bases at V and 7 bases at J; junction bases unmatched: 8. The CDR3 bases are TGTGCCAGCAGCTTATCCTCTAGCGGGGGGGCCCGCGGGGAGCTGTTTTTT. Its translation: CASSLSSSGGARGELFF.

The chain has TRBV18 and TRBJ1-1; D uncertain. Germline lookup yields CDR1 KGHSH and CDR2 LQKENI. Deletions cut 2 bases from V and 5 bases from J, with 9 bases between. The CDR3 is made up of 13 amino acids. CDR3 nucleotides: TGTGCCAGCTCACCAGGGGTAGGAACTGAAGCTTTCTTT. Its translation is CASSPGVGTEAFF. The entire variable domain, with the rest obtained from reference TRBV18 and TRBJ1-1, is as follows: NAGVMQNPRHLVRRRGQEARLRCSPMKGHSHVYWYRQLPEEGLKFMVYLQKENIIDESGMPKERFSAEFPKEGPSILRIQQVVRGDSAAYFCASSPGVGTEAFFGQGTRLTVV.